The 7 T cell receptor beta chains given below trace back to one sample, sequenced in a study of blood T cell repertoires in COVID-19. Produced via immunoSEQ multiplex PCR; TCRdb's table is partial and in-frame only. The sample has around 130,000 clones; less than 85% are singletons. Sequencing was done on a sample of PBMCs or T cells enriched from blood (not recorded which). The source is a woman younger than 30 who had been exposed to COVID-19.

This sequence joins TRBV18 and TRBJ2-7; TRBD2 is a possible D gene (5 bases). This CDR3 is 15 amino acids long. V gave up 1 base and J gave up 7 bases, with 17 bases separating them. Germline V gives CDR1 KGHSH, CDR2 LQKENI. The CDR3 coding sequence is TGTGCCAGCTCACCACAGGAGGCAACCCGTGGGGAGCAGTACTTC. This gives the protein CASSPQEATRGEQYF.

As regards this clone: A junction end diverges from the germline sequence, so it may reflect a read error. The chain combines TRBV5-1 with TRBJ1-5, with D tentatively TRBD1 (6 bases). The CDR3 sequence is 15 residues long. The germline gives CDR1 SGHRS, CDR2 YFSETQ. The CDR3 is CASCLGGGWGQPQHF. The CDR3 region has the DNA TGCGCCAGCTGCTTGGGTGGGGGCTGGGGGCAGCCCCAGCATTTT. Full variable domain (outside the CDR3, taken from reference TRBV5-1 and TRBJ1-5): KAGVTQTPRYLIKTRGQQVTLSCSPISGHRSVSWYQQTPGQGLQFLFEYFSETQRNKGNFPGRFSGRQFSNSRSEMNVSTLELGDSALYLCASCLGGGWGQPQHFGDGTRLSIL.

The V call is TRBV28, the J call TRBJ1-5, with 9 positions matching TRBD1. After removal of 6 bases from V and 7 bases from J, the junction contained 10 bases not matched to a gene. The CDR3 length is 15 residues. Per the germline V gene, CDR1 is MDHEN and CDR2 is SYDVKM. The CDR3 DNA sequence: TGTGCCAGCAGAATGGGGGACAGGGATTTGCAGCCCCAGCATTTT. It encodes CASRMGDRDLQPQHF.

V usage is TRBV28 and J usage is TRBJ1-4; D gene unclear. The CDR3 is 15 residues long. The V gene's germline CDR1 is MDHEN and CDR2 SYDVKM. V was shortened by 2 bases and J by 0 bases, with 7 bases between the two germline ends. CDR3 sequence reads: CASSLGSATNEKLFF. DNA for the CDR3: TGTGCCAGCAGTTTAGGCTCTGCAACTAATGAAAAACTGTTTTTT. The full variable domain, completed using reference TRBV28 and TRBJ1-4, is DVKVTQSSRYLVKRTGEKVFLECVQDMDHENMFWYRQDPGLGLRLIYFSYDVKMKEKGDIPEGYSVSREKKERFSLILESASTNQTSMYLCASSLGSATNEKLFFGSGTQLSVL.

This chain links TRBV7-9 with TRBJ1-1; D might be TRBD1 (6 bases). Trimming left V 5 bases short and J 2 bases short, with 18 bases between. The germline V gene has CDR1 SEHNR and CDR2 FQNEAQ (reference sequence). CDR3 length: 16 amino acids. The CDR3 loop is CASSPHTGTRNTEAFF. DNA for the CDR3: TGTGCCAGCAGCCCACATACCGGGACACGCAACACTGAAGCTTTCTTT.

The chain is built from TRBV29-1 and TRBJ1-5, with 8 bases matching TRBD1. Per germline, CDR1 SQVTM and CDR2 ANQGSEA. The CDR3 consists of 13 residues. The V gene end was trimmed by 6 bases and the J gene end by 1 base; junction bases not matched to a gene: 2. CDR3: CSVRTGSNQPQHF. The CDR3, as DNA: TGCAGCGTAAGGACAGGGAGCAATCAGCCCCAGCATTTT.

The J gene is TRBJ1-3, the V gene TRBV9, with D uncertain. CDR1 and CDR2 from the germline V gene are SGDLS and YYNGEE. The CDR3 loop spans 15 amino acids. The ends were cut back, 5 bases at V and 0 bases at J, with 12 bases in the middle. The CDR3 nucleotides are TGTGCCAGCAGGAGGGCCGGCAACTCTGGAAACACCATATATTTT. Its translation: CASRRAGNSGNTIYF.